The TCR beta chain under discussion was sequenced for a study of T cell changes during pregnancy in multiple sclerosis. The assay was immunoSEQ multiplex PCR, and TCRdb's table has in-frame clones only and misses some. This sample has around 80,000 clones, with nearly 95% found just once. Looked up from germline, CDR1 is SGHRS and CDR2 is YFSETQ. The CDR3 length is 16 residues. V shed 4 bases and J 7 bases; nucleotides not matched to a gene: 7. The TCR was taken from a female donor in good health, enrolled as a control in a pregnancy study. The material sequenced was peripheral blood, taken in the second trimester of pregnancy. J is TRBJ2-1 and V is TRBV5-1; TRBD2 matches at 14 bases. CDR3 DNA: TGCGCCAGCAGCCTCGGGACTAGCGGGAGACGTAATGAGCAGTTCTTC. Its protein is CASSLGTSGRRNEQFF.